This T cell receptor (beta chain) was identified in a study of CD8+ T cells in alopecia areata. Turning to the study itself: Administration of oral tofacitinib to treated patients was at 5 to 10 mg twice daily. Study-wide results and caveats: Among the top 100, expanded CD8+ clones were significantly decreased by tofacitinib, as was scalp clonality.

Trimming took 4 bases from V and 6 from J; bases not matched to a gene: 1. The CDR3 covers 13 residues. CDR1 is SQVTM, CDR2 ANQGSEA, per germline. RNA extraction was followed by reverse transcription into cDNA, which acted as the sequencing template. The repertoire was sequenced with immunoSEQ multiplex PCR; TCRdb's copy has only in-frame clones and lacks some. The sample lists 95,000 to 110,000 clones, roughly 89% occurring once. This clone appeared a few times. The antigen is unknown. Treatment described: oral pan-JAK inhibitor, 5-10 mg twice daily. The sample was CD8+ T cells sorted from blood, taken at week 24, from a patient treated with tofacitinib. The receptor was derived from a human donor with alopecia areata. The rearrangement links TRBV29-1 to TRBJ2-1; 12 bases agree with TRBD2. In DNA, the CDR3 is TGCAGCGTTGTGACTAGCGGGGGCAATGAGCAGTTCTTC. Protein: CSVVTSGGNEQFF.